Listed here are 14 T cell receptor beta chains from one sample, sequenced in a study of blood T cell repertoires in COVID-19. The repertoire was sequenced with immunoSEQ multiplex PCR; TCRdb's copy has only in-frame clones and lacks some. The table records 150,000 to 200,000 clones, 84% of them present only once. The material sequenced was PBMCs or T cells enriched from blood (not recorded which). These receptors were collected from a woman under 40 who had been exposed to COVID-19.

The chain recombines TRBV7-9 with TRBJ1-1; a weak D match, TRBD1 (6 bases). This CDR3 is 11 amino acids long. V was clipped by 5 bases and J by 8 bases, with 9 bases between them. The germline V gene has CDR1 SEHNR and CDR2 FQNEAQ (reference sequence). Written as DNA, the CDR3 is TGTGCCAGCAGCCAAGACAGGGAAGCTTTCTTT. Protein sequence: CASSQDREAFF.

V usage is TRBV5-4 and J usage is TRBJ2-7; 9 bases are a match to TRBD2. CDR3 length equals 15 residues. Germline trimming cut 4 bases from V and 6 bases from J; bases unmatched to any gene: 11. In germline, CDR1 is SGHNT, CDR2 YYREEE (reference sequence). The CDR3 loop reads CASSPWASGVGEQYF. The CDR3 bases are TGTGCCAGCAGCCCTTGGGCTAGCGGGGTGGGCGAGCAGTACTTC.

Written as DNA, the CDR3 is TGTGCCAGCAGTATGGGACTAGCGGGGGGGATCTACGAGCAGTACTTC. Amino acids: CASSMGLAGGIYEQYF. The chain joins TRBV3-1 (or the pseudogene TRBV3-2) to TRBJ2-7; 16 bases line up with TRBD2. There are 16 residues in the CDR3. Per the germline V gene, CDR1 is LGHDT and CDR2 is YNNKEL (reference sequence). V dropped 6 bases and J dropped 3; count of bases not matched to a gene: 5.

This clone was observed a few times. V gene TRBV4-1 combines with J gene TRBJ2-1, with a possible D match to TRBD2 (6 bases). The CDR3 length is 16 residues. Germline loops: CDR1 MGHRA, CDR2 YSYEKL. The V and J ends lost 2 bases and 2 bases respectively, with 13 bases between them. CDR3 DNA: TGCGCCAGCAGCCAATCGGGCGGGGAACCCTACAATGAGCAGTTCTTC. Amino acid sequence: CASSQSGGEPYNEQFF.

Only one count was recorded for this clone. The V call is TRBV7-3, the J call TRBJ2-7; TRBD1 matches 9 bases. Trimming at V came to 6 bases and at J to 5 bases, leaving 11 bases not matched to a gene. The CDR3 has 15 residues. CDR1 and CDR2 (germline): SGHTA, FQGTGA. CDR3 amino acids: CASRQTGGANNEQYF. CDR3 nucleotide sequence: TGTGCCAGCAGGCAAACAGGGGGCGCGAATAACGAGCAGTACTTC.

The CDR3 DNA is TGTGCCAGCAGTTACTCACTCGGGGGGATGATGCGGCTGTTTTTT. Protein product: CASSYSLGGMMRLFF. The V call is TRBV6-6, the J call TRBJ1-4, with a tentative D call TRBD1 (5 bases). Trimming cost V 0 bases and J 14 bases, with 19 bases left between them. This CDR3 is 15 amino acids long. CDR1 is MNHNY and CDR2 is SVGAGI in the germline V gene (reference sequence).

This rearrangement joins TRBV7-8 to TRBJ1-1; D call uncertain. V lost 5 bases to trimming and J lost 1 base, with 8 bases between them. The CDR3 length is 13 residues. The germline V gene has CDR1 SGHVS and CDR2 FQNEAQ. CDR3 coding DNA: TGTGCCAGCAGCCTCGCAGGGAACACTGAAGCTTTCTTT. Amino acid sequence: CASSLAGNTEAFF.

This clone has just a few counts. The chain combines TRBV7-2 with TRBJ2-7; possibly TRBD1 for D (5 bases). This CDR3 spans 14 amino acids. Germline V CDR1 and CDR2: SGHTA, FQGNSA. Trimming removed 5 bases from V and 4 bases from J, with 15 bases in between. Here the CDR3 DNA reads TGTGCCAGCAGCAATGCCCCCAGGGCTTACGAGCAGTACTTC. This encodes CASSNAPRAYEQYF. Filled out from reference TRBV7-2 and TRBJ2-7, the complete variable domain reads GAGVSQSPSNKVTEKGKDVELRCDPISGHTALYWYRQSLGQGLEFLIYFQGNSAPDKSGLPSDRFSAERTGGSVSTLTIQRTQQEDSAVYLCASSNAPRAYEQYFGPGTRLTVT.

The chain uses TRBV3-1 (or the pseudogene TRBV3-2) and TRBJ1-2, with a weak D call TRBD1 (5 bases). V lost 5 bases to trimming and J lost 4 bases, with 20 bases between them. Germline CDR1 LGHDT, CDR2 YNNKEL (reference sequence). The length of the CDR3 is 16 residues. The CDR3, as DNA: TGTGCCAGCAGCAACGAGGAGGGGTTGATTTTCTATGGCTACACCTTC. This encodes CASSNEEGLIFYGYTF.

The gene calls are TRBV30 and TRBJ2-7; D perhaps matches TRBD2 (6 bases). Trimming shortened V by 3 bases and J by 2 bases, and 17 bases separated the two germline ends. CDR3 length equals 15 residues. CDR1 is GTSNPN and CDR2 is SVGIG in the germline V gene (reference sequence). Written as DNA, the CDR3 is TGTGCCTGGAGCGGGGGTCGCTTAGTCACCTACGAGCAGTACTTC. It encodes CAWSGGRLVTYEQYF.

This clone was picked up one time. Sequence at one end of the junction differs from germline and may be a read error. The chain carries TRBV11-2 and TRBJ1-1; D not certain. CDR3 length equals 14 residues. Germline V lookup: CDR1 SGHAT, CDR2 FQNNGV. Here the CDR3 reads CASSLETGRTEAFF. CDR3 in DNA: TGTGCCAGCAGCCTAGAGACGGGTAGGACTGAAGCTTTCTTT. Full variable domain (remainder filled in from reference TRBV11-2 and TRBJ1-1): EAGVAQSPRYKIIEKRQSVAFWCNPISGHATLYWYQQILGQGPKLLIQFQNNGVVDDSQLPKDRFSAERLKGVDSTLKIQPAKLEDSAVYLCASSLETGRTEAFFGQGTRLTVV.

The chain uses TRBV10-3 and TRBJ1-1; D is uncertain. The CDR3 loop spans 16 amino acids. V lost 0 bases to trimming and J lost 2 bases, with 13 bases between them. Germline CDR1 and CDR2: ENHRY and SYGVKD. This chain's CDR3 is CAISESYNGINTEAFF. The CDR3 bases are TGTGCCATCAGTGAGTCGTATAATGGCATTAACACTGAAGCTTTCTTT.

The gene calls are TRBV10-3 and TRBJ1-1; 12 bases map to TRBD1. This CDR3 region has 15 residues. Unmatched junction bases numbered 4, after V lost 2 bases and J lost 6 bases. CDR1 is ENHRY and CDR2 is SYGVKD in the germline V gene. The CDR3 DNA follows: TGTGCCATCAGTGAGCTGGGACAGGGGGCGCCTGAAGCTTTCTTT. It specifies CAISELGQGAPEAFF.

The chain employs TRBV6-2 or TRBV6-3 and TRBJ1-1; D not certain. This CDR3 is built from 13 residues. Trimming took 3 bases from V and 8 from J, leaving 13 bases between them. Per the germline V gene, CDR1 is MNHEY and CDR2 is SVGEGT. As DNA, the CDR3 is TGTGCCAGCAGTTATACCCTGGGCAGGGAAGCTTTCTTT. Amino acid sequence: CASSYTLGREAFF.